The clone carrying this T cell receptor beta chain appeared once. There are 15 residues in the CDR3. After removal of 5 bases from V and 4 bases from J, the junction contained 4 bases not matched to a gene. Germline lookup yields CDR1 MNHEY and CDR2 SMNVEV (reference sequence). This record belongs to a study of cytomegalovirus exposure and HLA in healthy donors. A multiplex PCR was run with 60 Vbeta primers and 13 Jbeta primers. Using immunoSEQ multiplex PCR, the repertoire was profiled, and TCRdb retains in-frame clones only, with some absent. The repertoire holds approximately 67,000 clones, with approximately 67% as singletons.

The sequenced sample consisted of PBMCs. The chain is built from TRBV27 and TRBJ1-3, with 11 nucleotides matching TRBD1. The TCR originated in a woman aged 25 to 39 in good health and CMV-seronegative. CDR3 DNA sequence: TGTGCCAGCAGTATCGGACAGGGGGCGGGAAACACCATATATTTT. It encodes CASSIGQGAGNTIYF.